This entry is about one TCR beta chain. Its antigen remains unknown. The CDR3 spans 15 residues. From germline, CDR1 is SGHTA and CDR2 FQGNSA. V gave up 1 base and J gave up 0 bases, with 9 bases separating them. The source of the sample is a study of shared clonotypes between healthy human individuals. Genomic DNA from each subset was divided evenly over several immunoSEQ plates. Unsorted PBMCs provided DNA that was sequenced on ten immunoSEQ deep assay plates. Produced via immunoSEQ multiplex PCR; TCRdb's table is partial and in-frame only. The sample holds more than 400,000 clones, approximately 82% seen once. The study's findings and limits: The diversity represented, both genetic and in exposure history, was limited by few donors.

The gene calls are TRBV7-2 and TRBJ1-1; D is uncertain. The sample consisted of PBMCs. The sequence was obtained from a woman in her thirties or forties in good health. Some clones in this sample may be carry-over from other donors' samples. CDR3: CASSLDSAVNTEAFF. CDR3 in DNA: TGTGCCAGCAGCTTAGATTCGGCGGTGAACACTGAAGCTTTCTTT.